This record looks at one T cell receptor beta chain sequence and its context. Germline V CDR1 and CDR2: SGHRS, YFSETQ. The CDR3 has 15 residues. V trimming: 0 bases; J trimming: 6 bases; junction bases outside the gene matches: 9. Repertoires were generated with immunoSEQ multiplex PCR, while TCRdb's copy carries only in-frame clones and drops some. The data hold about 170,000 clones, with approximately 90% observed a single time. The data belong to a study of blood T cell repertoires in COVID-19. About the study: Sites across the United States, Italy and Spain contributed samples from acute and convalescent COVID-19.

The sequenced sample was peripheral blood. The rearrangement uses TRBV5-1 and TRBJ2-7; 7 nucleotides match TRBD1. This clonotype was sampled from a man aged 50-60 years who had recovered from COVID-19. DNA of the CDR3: TGCGCCAGCAGCTTGGAGGGGGCGCAGGGCCTCGAGCAGTACTTC. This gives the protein CASSLEGAQGLEQYF.